The source of this TCR beta chain is a study of T cell changes during pregnancy in multiple sclerosis. The CDR3 loop spans 14 amino acids. With 7 bases clipped from V and 3 bases from J, the junction kept 6 bases outside the gene matches. Germline assignment: CDR1 ENHRY and CDR2 SYGVKD. TCRdb's copy holds only in-frame clones and misses some; the assay was immunoSEQ multiplex PCR. Among approximately 70,000 clones listed, roughly 89% were seen once. The receptor was derived from a female donor with multiple sclerosis, enrolled in a pregnancy study. The specimen comprised peripheral blood, sampled in the second trimester of pregnancy. V usage is TRBV10-3 and J usage is TRBJ1-2, with TRBD1 matching 9 bases. For the CDR3, the DNA is TGTGCCATCACCAAGACAGGGGGGGACTATGGCTACACCTTC. Its protein product is CAITKTGGDYGYTF.